Each of the 16 T cell receptor beta chains below was sequenced from the same sample in a study of blood T cell repertoires in COVID-19. This table comes from immunoSEQ multiplex PCR, and its TCRdb copy is limited to in-frame clones, with some not included. Seen here are tens of thousands of clones, roughly 87% observed once, and the top ten hold about 3.8%. The material sequenced was peripheral blood. These receptors were taken from a man between 60 and 70 years old with acute or convalescent COVID-19.

This clone has only a few counts. The V gene is TRBV6-5, the J gene TRBJ2-7; the D is unclear. Trimming pared 0 bases from V and 0 bases from J, leaving 6 bases between. The CDR3 covers 14 residues. The germline CDR1 and CDR2 sequences are MNHEY and SVGAGI. The CDR3 reads CASSYSYDSYEQYF. As DNA, the CDR3 is TGTGCCAGCAGTTACTCCTACGACTCCTACGAGCAGTACTTC.

The chain recombines TRBV6-4 with TRBJ2-3, with 9 bases matching TRBD2. Germline CDR1 and CDR2: MRHNA and SNTAGT. The CDR3 length is 14 residues. The J segment lost 4 bases and the V segment lost 2 bases, leaving 1 base of the junction unmatched. The CDR3 sequence: CASSDGGGADTQYF. The CDR3 DNA sequence: TGTGCCAGCAGTGACGGCGGGGGGGCAGATACGCAGTATTTT.

This CDR3 is CAWSKGGGWFNEQFF. CDR3 DNA: TGTGCCTGGAGTAAAGGGGGCGGATGGTTTAATGAGCAGTTCTTC. The V call is TRBV30, the J call TRBJ2-1; 7 bases match TRBD1. CDR1 is GTSNPN and CDR2 is SVGIG in the germline V gene (reference sequence). The CDR3 is 15 residues long. Trimming took 2 bases from V and 7 from J; bases not matched to a gene: 11.

This sequence joins TRBV19 and TRBJ2-3; TRBD1 aligns across 8 bases. In germline, CDR1 is LNHDA, CDR2 SQIVND (reference sequence). This CDR3 comprises 14 residues. The V gene end was trimmed by 4 bases and the J gene end by 7 bases; junction bases not matched to a gene: 7. The CDR3 bases are TGTGCCAGTAGTAATCAGGGGGCGCGTAATACGCAGTATTTT. This translates into CASSNQGARNTQYF.

The table lists this clone with a few counts. J is TRBJ1-4 and V is TRBV4-2; TRBD1 might be the D (6 bases). With 5 bases removed from V and 0 bases from J, the gap between germline ends came to 13 bases. CDR1 and CDR2 from the germline V gene are LGHNA and YNFKEQ. The length of the CDR3 is 16 residues. DNA for the CDR3: TGTGCCAGCAGCGGGTGGACAGATGCAACTAATGAAAAACTGTTTTTT. As protein: CASSGWTDATNEKLFF.

The chain is built from TRBV5-8 and TRBJ2-3; 8 nucleotides match TRBD1. The length of the CDR3 is 15 residues. The germline gives CDR1 SGHTS, CDR2 YDEGEE. The ends lost 4 bases at V and 3 bases at J; junction bases unmatched: 7. The CDR3 here is CASSRTGPWTDTQYF. DNA for the CDR3: TGTGCCAGCAGCCGGACAGGGCCTTGGACAGATACGCAGTATTTT. The full variable domain, rest sourced from reference TRBV5-8 and TRBJ2-3, is EAGVTQSPTHLIKTRGQQATLRCSPISGHTSVYWYQQALGLGLQFLLWYDEGEERNRGNFPPRFSGRQFPNYSSELNVNALELEDSALYLCASSRTGPWTDTQYFGPGTRLTVL.

This clone has more than one count but fewer than ten. This rearrangement joins TRBV5-1 to TRBJ2-3; 11 positions match TRBD2. Germline values: CDR1 SGHRS, CDR2 YFSETQ. Trimming at V came to 2 bases and at J to 2 bases, leaving 4 bases not matched to a gene. This CDR3 is 16 amino acids long. DNA for the CDR3: TGCGCCAGCAGCTTCAGGACTAGCGGGTTCACAGATACGCAGTATTTT. Its protein product is CASSFRTSGFTDTQYF.

This clone was observed a handful of times. As DNA, the CDR3 is TGTGCCAGTGGAGCGGGGAACGAGCAGTACTTC. It codes for CASGAGNEQYF. J is TRBJ2-7 and V is TRBV19; 7 bases are a match to TRBD2. V shed 8 bases, J shed 5 bases, and the junction held 3 bases outside the gene matches. CDR1 is LNHDA, CDR2 SQIVND, per germline (reference sequence). The CDR3 spans 11 residues.

The V and J genes are TRBV7-2 and TRBJ2-7; possible D gene TRBD1, 6 bases. The V and J ends lost 3 bases and 3 bases respectively, with 12 bases between them. Per germline, CDR1 SGHTA and CDR2 FQGNSA. This CDR3 contains 14 residues. DNA of the CDR3: TGTGCCAGCAGCTTGAACAGGGCCCTCTACGAGCAGTACTTC. Protein product: CASSLNRALYEQYF. The entire variable domain, with the rest obtained from reference TRBV7-2 and TRBJ2-7, is as follows: GAGVSQSPSNKVTEKGKDVELRCDPISGHTALYWYRQSLGQGLEFLIYFQGNSAPDKSGLPSDRFSAERTGGSVSTLTIQRTQQEDSAVYLCASSLNRALYEQYFGPGTRLTVT.

This chain uses TRBV11-3 with TRBJ2-5; 11 positions agree with TRBD1. Germline CDR1 SGHNT, CDR2 YENEEA. Germline trimming cut 7 bases from V and 4 bases from J; bases unmatched to any gene: 5. CDR3 length equals 14 residues. The CDR3 DNA reads as TGTGCCAGCACGGACAGGGGGCCTCGAGAGACCCAGTACTTC. It codes for CASTDRGPRETQYF.

V gene TRBV7-2 combines with J gene TRBJ1-1; 7 nucleotides agree with TRBD1. Germline loops: CDR1 SGHTA, CDR2 FQGNSA. V shed 4 bases and J 1 base; nucleotides not matched to a gene: 6. The CDR3 spans 15 residues. CDR3 amino acids: CASSSRQGGNTEAFF. CDR3 nucleotides: TGTGCCAGCAGCTCGCGACAGGGCGGGAACACTGAAGCTTTCTTT.

The J gene is TRBJ2-1, the V gene TRBV5-1; possible D gene TRBD2, 6 bases. Germline V gene sequence: CDR1 SGHRS, CDR2 YFSETQ. The V gene lost 5 bases and the J gene lost 6 bases, with 15 bases spanning the gap. This CDR3 is 14 amino acids long. CDR3 nucleotide sequence: TGCGCCAGCAGTGGAGGGTATGTTGGCAATGAGCAGTTCTTC. Its protein product is CASSGGYVGNEQFF. The whole variable domain, filled in from reference TRBV5-1 and TRBJ2-1, reads KAGVTQTPRYLIKTRGQQVTLSCSPISGHRSVSWYQQTPGQGLQFLFEYFSETQRNKGNFPGRFSGRQFSNSRSEMNVSTLELGDSALYLCASSGGYVGNEQFFGPGTRLTVL.

V usage is TRBV4-3 and J usage is TRBJ2-6, with D unclear. The CDR3 spans 16 residues. Germline V gives CDR1 LGHNA, CDR2 YSLEER. The V gene lost 0 bases and the J gene lost 2 bases, with 8 bases spanning the gap. CDR3 sequence (DNA): TGCGCCAGCAGCCAAGATTCAGGCACTGGGGCCAACGTCCTGACTTTC. This gives the protein CASSQDSGTGANVLTF.

The J gene is TRBJ1-1, the V gene TRBV13; the match to TRBD1 covers 7 bases. The germline V gene encodes CDR1 PRHDT and CDR2 FYEKMQ (reference sequence). This CDR3 comprises 15 residues. J gave up 1 base and V 5 bases, and 7 bases lay outside the gene matches. CDR3 sequence (DNA): TGTGCCAGCAGCAACGACAGGGTAAGGAACACTGAAGCTTTCTTT. As protein: CASSNDRVRNTEAFF.

V gene TRBV6-5 combines with J gene TRBJ1-2; 7 bases agree with TRBD1. Per the germline V gene, CDR1 is MNHEY and CDR2 is SVGAGI. The V and J ends lost 6 bases and 4 bases, in that order; junction bases with no gene match: 5. This CDR3 has 13 residues. CDR3 nucleotides: TGTGCCAGCAGGTCACAGGGGCGCTATGGCTACACCTTC. Its protein product is CASRSQGRYGYTF.

This clone has more than one count but fewer than ten. The CDR3 reads CASSPVGTSATKNIQYF. The CDR3 bases are TGTGCCAGCAGCCCCGTCGGGACTAGCGCTACCAAAAACATTCAGTACTTC. The V and J genes are TRBV4-2 and TRBJ2-4, with TRBD2 identical over 10 bases. Germline trimming cut 4 bases from V and 2 bases from J; bases unmatched to any gene: 8. Germline V gene data show CDR1 as LGHNA and CDR2 as YNFKEQ. The CDR3 is 17 amino acids.